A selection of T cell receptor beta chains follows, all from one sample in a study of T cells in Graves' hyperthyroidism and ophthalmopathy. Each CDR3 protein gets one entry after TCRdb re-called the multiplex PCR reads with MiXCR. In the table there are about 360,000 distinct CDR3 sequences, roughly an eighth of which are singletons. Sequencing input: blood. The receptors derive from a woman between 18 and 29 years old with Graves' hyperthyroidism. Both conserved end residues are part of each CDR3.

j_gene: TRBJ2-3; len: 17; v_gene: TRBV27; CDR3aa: CASSPPIGAGDTDTQYF
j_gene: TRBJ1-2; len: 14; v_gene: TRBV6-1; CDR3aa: CASKARGAGYGYTF
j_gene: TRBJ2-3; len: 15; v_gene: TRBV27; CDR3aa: CASSLWGVGTDTQYF
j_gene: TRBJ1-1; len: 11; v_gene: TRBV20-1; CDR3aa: CSTGGRTEAFF
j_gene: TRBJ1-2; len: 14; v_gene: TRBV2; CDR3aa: CASSDVRAALGYTF
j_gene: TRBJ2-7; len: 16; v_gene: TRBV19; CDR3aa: CASSIGRGGESYEQYF
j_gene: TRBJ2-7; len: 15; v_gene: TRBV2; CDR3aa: CATRWLAGGHSEQYF
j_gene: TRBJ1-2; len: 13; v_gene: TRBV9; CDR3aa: CASSGRNVYGYTF
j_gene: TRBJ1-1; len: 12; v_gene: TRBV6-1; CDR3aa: CASTGGSTEAFF
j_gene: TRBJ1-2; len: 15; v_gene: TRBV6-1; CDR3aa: CASSAHAAGGLGYTF